The present TCR beta chain was sequenced within a study of blood T cell repertoires in COVID-19. On the study more broadly: Acute and convalescent COVID-19 specimens originated in the United States, Italy and Spain. PBMCs, B-cell-depleted T cells, or T cells provided the cDNA or gDNA that made up the material.

The ends were cut back, 0 bases at V and 3 bases at J, with 13 bases in the middle. Germline V gene sequence: CDR1 SGDLS, CDR2 YYNGEE. The CDR3 contains 15 residues. As processed by the authors: The assay estimated nucleated cells by amplifying reference gene primers. Sequencing was performed with immunoSEQ multiplex PCR; in TCRdb, only in-frame clones are kept and a portion is missing. Clonal size and the V and J genes are those of that table, whereas D and trimming came from the DNA. The data show around 40,000 clones, about nine tenths seen once. Sequencing input: peripheral blood. V gene TRBV9 combines with J gene TRBJ2-7, with TRBD1 as a possible D gene (5 bases). This sequence was found in a man aged 45-65 years with active COVID-19. The CDR3 spells CASSVGNGADYEQYF. The CDR3 region has the DNA TGTGCCAGCAGCGTAGGGAATGGGGCCGACTACGAGCAGTACTTC.